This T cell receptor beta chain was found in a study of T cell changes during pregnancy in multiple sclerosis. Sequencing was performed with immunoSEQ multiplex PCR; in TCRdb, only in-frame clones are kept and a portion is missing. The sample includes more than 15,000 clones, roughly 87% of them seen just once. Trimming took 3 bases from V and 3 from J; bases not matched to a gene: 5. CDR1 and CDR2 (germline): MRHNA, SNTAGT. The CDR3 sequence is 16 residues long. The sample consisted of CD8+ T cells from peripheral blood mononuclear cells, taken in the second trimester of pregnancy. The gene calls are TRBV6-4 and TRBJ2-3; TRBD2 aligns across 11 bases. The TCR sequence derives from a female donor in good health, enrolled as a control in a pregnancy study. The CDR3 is CASSEWASGGTDTQYF. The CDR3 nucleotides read TGTGCCAGCAGTGAGTGGGCTAGCGGGGGGACAGATACGCAGTATTTT.